The source of this T cell receptor (beta chain) is a study of PD-1 blockade in classical Hodgkin lymphoma. General study points: The authors have not defined what causes the repertoire differences, possibly disease activity or prior therapy. Baseline diversity resembling that of newly diagnosed patients was seen in complete responders.

Time point meaning: cycle 4 day 1 (C4D1), after 6 weeks of nivolumab. All patients experienced relapse after autologous stem cell transplantation, and brentuximab vedotin exposure was variable. Complete response, partial response or progressive disease made up the best responses. This clone was seen only once. Its antigen is undetermined. The germline V gene has CDR1 MNHNY and CDR2 SVGAGI (reference sequence). The CDR3 covers 14 residues. V lost 5 bases, J lost 2 bases, and 12 bases lay in between. Assay: immunoSEQ multiplex PCR; the TCRdb copy retains only in-frame clones and omits some. The table has roughly 60,000 clones, around nine tenths seen once.

The source of this sequence is a human donor with classical Hodgkin lymphoma. The chain employs TRBV6-6 and TRBJ1-2; TRBD1 might be the D (5 bases). Material: peripheral blood mononuclear cells (PBMCs), obtained before the fourth cycle of nivolumab. DNA for the CDR3: TGTGCCAGCAGTCCACCGGGGGGAAACTATGGCTACACCTTC. Amino acids: CASSPPGGNYGYTF.